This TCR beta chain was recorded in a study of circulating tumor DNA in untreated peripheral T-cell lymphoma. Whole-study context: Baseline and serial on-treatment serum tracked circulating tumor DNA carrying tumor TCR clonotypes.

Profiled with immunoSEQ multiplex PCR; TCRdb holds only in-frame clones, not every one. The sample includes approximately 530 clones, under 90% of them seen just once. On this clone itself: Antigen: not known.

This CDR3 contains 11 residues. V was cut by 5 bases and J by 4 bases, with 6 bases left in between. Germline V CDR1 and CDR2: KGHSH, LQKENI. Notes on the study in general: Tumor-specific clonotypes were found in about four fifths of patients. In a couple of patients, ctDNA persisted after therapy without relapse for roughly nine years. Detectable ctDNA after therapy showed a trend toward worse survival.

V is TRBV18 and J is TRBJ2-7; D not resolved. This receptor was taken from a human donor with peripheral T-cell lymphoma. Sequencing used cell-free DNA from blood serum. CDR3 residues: CASSTAYEQYF. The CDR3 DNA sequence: TGTGCCAGCTCAACTGCGTACGAGCAGTACTTC.